A single sample is the source of the 14 T cell receptor beta chains below, sequenced in a study of shared clonotypes between healthy human individuals. Data came from immunoSEQ multiplex PCR; TCRdb stores just in-frame clones and leaves some out. The sample holds 1.6 million or so clones, around 95% seen once. The sample consisted of naive CD4+ T cells sorted from blood. As to subset: CD45RA+ positively selected. All receptors come from a man aged 30 to 39 in good health.

As to this clone: This same CDR3 is encoded by further DNA sequences in the sample. This chain connects TRBV19 to TRBJ1-2; no clear D. Germline-derived CDR1 and CDR2 are LNHDA and SQIVND (reference sequence). The CDR3 totals 12 residues. Deletions cut 6 bases from V and 4 bases from J, with 9 bases between. The CDR3 nucleotides read TGTGCCAGTAGCGATCAAGGCTATGGCTACACCTTC. Its protein is CASSDQGYGYTF.

The rearrangement uses TRBV19 and TRBJ1-1, with D unresolved. Trimming left V 10 bases short and J 0 bases short, with 15 bases between. Per germline, CDR1 LNHDA and CDR2 SQIVND (reference sequence). CDR3 length: 14 residues. CDR3: CAIRPPGMNTEAFF. The CDR3 bases are TGTGCCATTCGGCCCCCAGGCATGAACACTGAAGCTTTCTTT.

The J gene is TRBJ2-7, the V gene TRBV15; 9 bases fit TRBD1. The CDR3 has 15 amino acids. Trimming took 3 bases from V and 3 from J; bases not matched to a gene: 6. The V gene's germline CDR1 is LNHNV and CDR2 YYDKDF (reference sequence). CDR3 sequence reads: CATSRDRGIYYEQYF. DNA for the CDR3: TGTGCCACCAGCAGGGACAGGGGAATCTACTACGAGCAGTACTTC.

The chain combines TRBV29-1 with TRBJ2-3; 7 nucleotides agree with TRBD1. The ends lost 6 bases at V and 4 bases at J; junction bases unmatched: 16. Looked up from germline, CDR1 is SQVTM and CDR2 is ANQGSEA. This CDR3 comprises 16 residues. Here the CDR3 DNA reads TGCAGCGTAGACGAGGACAGGCCGAGGGTTCCAGATACGCAGTATTTT. Amino acid sequence: CSVDEDRPRVPDTQYF.

V gene TRBV7-3 combines with J gene TRBJ2-1; 7 nucleotides align to TRBD2. With V trimmed by 3 bases and J by 1 base, 6 bases remained unmatched. The CDR3 loop spans 16 amino acids. Per the germline V gene, CDR1 is SGHTA and CDR2 is FQGTGA. The CDR3 nucleotides read TGTGCCAGCAGCTTGGGGGGGTCAGCGTCCTACAATGAGCAGTTCTTC. Protein product: CASSLGGSASYNEQFF.

The chain links TRBV10-3 to TRBJ2-1; weak D call: TRBD1 (5 bases). CDR3 length: 14 residues. With 0 bases removed from V and 8 bases from J, the gap between germline ends came to 11 bases. Germline V gene sequence: CDR1 ENHRY, CDR2 SYGVKD. The CDR3 is CAISESTLGDEQFF. The CDR3 DNA follows: TGTGCCATCAGTGAGTCGACCCTAGGGGATGAGCAGTTCTTC.

The chain carries TRBV28 and TRBJ2-4; 9 positions agree with TRBD1. Germline CDR1 MDHEN, CDR2 SYDVKM. V lost 2 bases to trimming and J lost 14 bases; unmatched junction nucleotides: 7. The CDR3 has 13 amino acids. The CDR3 region is CASSLRGQGNKYF. CDR3 in DNA: TGTGCCAGCAGTTTACGTGGACAGGGGAACAAGTACTTC.

The J gene is TRBJ2-3, the V gene TRBV9; D is uncertain. Looked up from germline, CDR1 is SGDLS and CDR2 is YYNGEE. Trimming stripped 6 bases from V and 0 bases from J, with 11 bases between. The CDR3 runs 14 residues. CDR3 residues: CASTPIASTDTQYF. In nucleotides, the CDR3 is TGTGCCAGCACCCCCATAGCTAGCACAGATACGCAGTATTTT.

J is TRBJ1-4 and V is TRBV28, with 8 bases identical to TRBD1. J gave up 3 bases and V 5 bases, and 5 bases lay outside the gene matches. Germline CDR1 and CDR2: MDHEN and SYDVKM. The length of the CDR3 is 15 residues. The CDR3 region is CASSPQTGANEKLFF. CDR3 sequence (DNA): TGTGCCAGCAGTCCCCAGACAGGGGCTAATGAAAAACTGTTTTTT.

V gene TRBV27 combines with J gene TRBJ2-1; 10 nucleotides align to TRBD2. V was clipped by 3 bases and J by 5 bases; unmatched bases: 7. The CDR3 contains 16 residues. Germline assignment: CDR1 MNHEY and CDR2 SMNVEV (reference sequence). CDR3 nucleotides: TGTGCCAGCAGTTTTATCGGACTAGCGGACAACAATGAGCAGTTCTTC. This translates into CASSFIGLADNNEQFF.

This chain connects TRBV10-3 to TRBJ2-1; D is possibly TRBD2 (6 bases). Trimming took 10 bases from V and 8 from J, leaving 21 bases between them. Germline V gene lookup returns CDR1 ENHRY and CDR2 SYGVKD. The CDR3 runs to 14 residues. The CDR3 DNA sequence: TGTGCCACCGCGGCCGGGACTCTCTCCGATGAGCAGTTCTTC. As protein: CATAAGTLSDEQFF.

CDR3 sequence (DNA): TGTGCCAGCAGCTTTAGATTTAGGTGGACAGGTTCCCAGGATGGCTACACCTTC. Its protein is CASSFRFRWTGSQDGYTF. The V gene is TRBV11-2, the J gene TRBJ1-2; 7 nucleotides match TRBD1. Germline CDR1 and CDR2: SGHAT and FQNNGV. J was trimmed by 6 bases and V by 3 bases; bases with no gene match: 19. This CDR3 is built from 18 residues.

This clone was seen a single time. V usage is TRBV5-1 and J usage is TRBJ2-5, with TRBD2 identical over 7 bases. J was trimmed by 2 bases and V by 4 bases; bases with no gene match: 8. The germline V gene has CDR1 SGHRS and CDR2 YFSETQ. This CDR3 spans 15 amino acids. CDR3 DNA: TGCGCCAGCAGCCTTAGACTAGCATCACAAGAGACCCAGTACTTC. Translation: CASSLRLASQETQYF.

V and J are TRBV13 and TRBJ2-1, with TRBD2 matching over 9 bases. CDR1 is PRHDT and CDR2 is FYEKMQ in the germline V gene (reference sequence). The J segment lost 2 bases and the V segment lost 5 bases, leaving 7 bases of the junction unmatched. The CDR3 totals 16 residues. As DNA, the CDR3 is TGTGCCAGCAGCCCATTAGCGGGAGCCACCTACAATGAGCAGTTCTTC. Its protein product is CASSPLAGATYNEQFF.